This TCR beta chain is drawn from a study of cytomegalovirus exposure and HLA in healthy donors. Looking at the study overall: There were 90 million to 130 million unique TCR beta sequences, drawn from around 180 million T cells, in an earlier analysis. General observations from the study: Most CMV-associated TCR beta chains were later found to appear HLA-restricted. TCR beta V segments were, for the most part, productive about 87% or about 30% of the time in an earlier analysis.

This clone has a handful of counts. No antigen is known for it. 13 Jbeta primers and 60 Vbeta primers were used for the PCR. Measured with immunoSEQ multiplex PCR; TCRdb has only the in-frame clones, and not every one. Of roughly 260,000 clones in the sample, about four fifths were seen once. Germline loops: CDR1 SGHTA, CDR2 FQGNSA. CDR3 length equals 15 residues. The ends were cut back, 0 bases at V and 4 bases at J, with 13 bases in the middle. This receptor was obtained from a woman in her thirties or forties in good health and CMV-seropositive. The gene calls are TRBV7-2 and TRBJ2-7; perhaps TRBD1 as D (5 bases). The sample taken for sequencing was PBMCs. CDR3 loop: CASSLAGQGTYEQYF. CDR3 in DNA: TGTGCCAGCAGCTTAGCGGGCCAGGGAACGTACGAGCAGTACTTC.